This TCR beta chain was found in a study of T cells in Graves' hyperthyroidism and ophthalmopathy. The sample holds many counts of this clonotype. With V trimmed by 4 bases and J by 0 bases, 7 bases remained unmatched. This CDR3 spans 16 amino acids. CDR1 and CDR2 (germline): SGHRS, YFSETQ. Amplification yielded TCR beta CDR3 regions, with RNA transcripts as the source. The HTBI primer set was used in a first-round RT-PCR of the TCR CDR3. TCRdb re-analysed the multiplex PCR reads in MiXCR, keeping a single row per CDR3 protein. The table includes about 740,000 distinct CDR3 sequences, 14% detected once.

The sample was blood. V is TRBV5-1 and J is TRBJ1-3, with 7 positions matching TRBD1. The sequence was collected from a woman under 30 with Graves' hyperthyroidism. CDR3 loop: CASSLTWTGSGNTIYF. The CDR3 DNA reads TGCGCCAGCAGCCTGACTTGGACAGGCTCTGGAAACACCATATATTTT.